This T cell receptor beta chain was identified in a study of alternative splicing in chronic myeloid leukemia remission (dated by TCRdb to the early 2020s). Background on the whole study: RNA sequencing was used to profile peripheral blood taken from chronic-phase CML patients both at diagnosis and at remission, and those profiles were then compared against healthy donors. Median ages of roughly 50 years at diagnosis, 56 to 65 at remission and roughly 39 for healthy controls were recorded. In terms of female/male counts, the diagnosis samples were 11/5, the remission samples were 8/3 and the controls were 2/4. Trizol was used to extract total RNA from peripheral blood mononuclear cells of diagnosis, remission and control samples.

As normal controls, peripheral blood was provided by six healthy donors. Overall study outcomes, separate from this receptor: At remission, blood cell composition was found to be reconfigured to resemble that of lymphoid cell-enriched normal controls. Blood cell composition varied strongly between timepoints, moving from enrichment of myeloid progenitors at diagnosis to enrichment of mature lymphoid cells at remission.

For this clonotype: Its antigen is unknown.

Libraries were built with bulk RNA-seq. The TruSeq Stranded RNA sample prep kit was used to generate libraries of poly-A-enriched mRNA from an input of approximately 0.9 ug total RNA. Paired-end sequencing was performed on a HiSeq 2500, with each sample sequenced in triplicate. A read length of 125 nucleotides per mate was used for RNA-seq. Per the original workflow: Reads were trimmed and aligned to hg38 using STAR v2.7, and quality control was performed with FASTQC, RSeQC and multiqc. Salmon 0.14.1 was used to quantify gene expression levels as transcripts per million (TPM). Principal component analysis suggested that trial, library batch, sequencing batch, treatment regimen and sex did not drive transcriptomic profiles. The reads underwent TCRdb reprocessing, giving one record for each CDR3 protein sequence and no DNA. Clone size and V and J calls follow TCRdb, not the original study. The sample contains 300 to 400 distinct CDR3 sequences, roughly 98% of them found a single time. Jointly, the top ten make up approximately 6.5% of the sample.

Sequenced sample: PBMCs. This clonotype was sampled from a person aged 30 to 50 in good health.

The CDR3 reads CASSLQAYEQYF. Recombination linked TRBV28 to TRBJ2-7. The CDR3 holds 12 amino acids from the cysteine to the phenylalanine. The DNA sequence is not available. Sequences MDHEN (CDR1) and SYDVKM (CDR2) are obtained from the germline V gene.